The 25 T cell receptor beta chains presented below share a single source sample, sequenced in a study of blood T cells in healthy people across ages. For the second PCR, which ran for roughly 7 to 11 cycles, a sample-barcoded 5' primer and a J-beta primer mix were used. Each CDR3 protein gets one entry after TCRdb re-called the 5' RACE reads with MiXCR. The sample contains about 1.7 million distinct CDR3 sequences, approximately 30% of which appear only once. Sequencing used blood. These receptors all come from a woman in her twenties or thirties in good health.

As to this clonotype: The germline gene is not matched at one end of the junction; a read error may be the cause. The chain recombines TRBV10-3 with TRBJ1-1; no firm D call. In germline, CDR1 is ENHRY, CDR2 SYGVKD. This CDR3 spans 12 amino acids. The CDR3 loop is CATKNSSTEAFF. As DNA, the CDR3 is TGCGCCACTAAGAATTCGAGCACTGAAGCTTTCTTT.

This clonotype was seen only once. The rearrangement links TRBV5-1 to TRBJ2-1, with D possibly being TRBD2 (6 bases). Deletions cut 0 bases from V and 0 bases from J, with 10 bases between. This CDR3 spans 16 amino acids. Germline loops: CDR1 SGHRS, CDR2 YFSETQ. The CDR3 is CASSLGGTPSYNEQFF. DNA for the CDR3: TGCGCCAGCAGCTTGGGCGGGACTCCCTCCTACAATGAGCAGTTCTTC.

V gene TRBV20-1 combines with J gene TRBJ2-5; no clear D gene. The V gene lost 3 bases and the J gene lost 1 base, with 15 bases spanning the gap. The CDR3 loop spans 15 amino acids. Germline V gene lookup returns CDR1 DFQATT and CDR2 SNEGSKA (reference sequence). CDR3 coding DNA: TGCAGTGCTAGTGGTAGCAGGTATCCCCAAGAGACCCAGTACTTC. Translation gives CSASGSRYPQETQYF.

CDR3 protein: CASSARQGASSGANVLTF. The CDR3 DNA sequence: TGCGCCAGCAGCGCACGACAGGGGGCTTCCTCTGGGGCCAACGTCCTGACTTTC. V gene TRBV5-1 combines with J gene TRBJ2-6; the match to TRBD1 covers 10 bases. The CDR3 contains 18 residues. Germline assignment: CDR1 SGHRS and CDR2 YFSETQ. V lost 4 bases and J lost 0; bases outside the gene matches: 7.

The table lists this clonotype with a few counts. This chain connects TRBV30 to TRBJ2-3; TRBD2 matches at 10 bases. CDR1 GTSNPN and CDR2 SVGIG come from the germline V gene (reference sequence). Losses at the gene ends were 4 bases for V and 0 bases for J; bases not matched to a gene: 10. CDR3 length equals 17 residues. In DNA, the CDR3 is TGTGCCTGGACCCGAGGGCGGACTAGCGGAAGCACAGATACGCAGTATTTT. Translated: CAWTRGRTSGSTDTQYF.

The V and J genes are TRBV7-3 and TRBJ2-2, with 9 nucleotides matching TRBD1. CDR1 and CDR2 (germline): SGHTA, FQGTGA. This CDR3 contains 14 residues. V trimming: 7 bases; J trimming: 7 bases; junction bases outside the gene matches: 7. The CDR3 coding sequence is TGTGCCAGCAAACCACAGGGGGCTATCGGGGAGCTGTTTTTT. Its protein is CASKPQGAIGELFF.

The V and J genes are TRBV11-2 and TRBJ2-3, with D possibly being TRBD1 (5 bases). Per the germline V gene, CDR1 is SGHAT and CDR2 is FQNNGV. This CDR3 is built from 16 residues. Trimming took off 4 bases at V and 1 base at J, with 15 bases between the two ends. This CDR3 reads CASSYTQGRGTDTQYF. The CDR3, as DNA: TGTGCCAGCAGCTACACTCAGGGTCGCGGCACAGATACGCAGTATTTT.

The chain has TRBV15 and TRBJ1-5; no clear D gene. V was shortened by 8 bases and J by 0 bases, with 14 bases between the two germline ends. CDR1 and CDR2 (germline): LNHNV, YYDKDF (reference sequence). The CDR3 runs 15 residues. CDR3 protein: CATEGGQTSNQPQHF. The CDR3 DNA follows: TGTGCCACCGAAGGAGGGCAAACTAGCAATCAGCCCCAGCATTTT.

A single count supports this clonotype. The rearrangement links TRBV20-1 to TRBJ2-3, with 14 bases that match TRBD2. Germline trimming cut 5 bases from V and 4 bases from J; bases unmatched to any gene: 5. CDR1 and CDR2 from the germline V gene are DFQATT and SNEGSKA (reference sequence). The CDR3 spans 15 residues. The CDR3 spells CSARGTSGGSDTQYF. The CDR3 DNA is TGCAGTGCTCGAGGGACTAGCGGGGGTTCAGATACGCAGTATTTT.

Only a few counts were recorded for this clonotype. This chain uses TRBV11-2 with TRBJ2-3; 11 bases line up with TRBD2. CDR1 is SGHAT and CDR2 is FQNNGV in the germline V gene. V lost 3 bases, J lost 0 bases, and 2 bases stayed unmatched. The CDR3 has 16 residues. This CDR3 reads CASSFWTSGSTDTQYF. DNA of the CDR3: TGTGCCAGCAGCTTCTGGACTAGCGGGAGCACAGATACGCAGTATTTT.

The CDR3 reads CASSLMQGTVETQYF. The CDR3 DNA sequence: TGTGCCAGCAGTTTGATGCAGGGGACTGTAGAGACCCAGTACTTC. This chain uses TRBV12-3 or TRBV12-4 with TRBJ2-5; perhaps D is TRBD1 or TRBD2 (6 bases each). This CDR3 is 15 amino acids long. The V and J ends lost 3 bases and 4 bases respectively, with 15 bases between them.

A word on this clonotype: This CDR3 is missing its conserved last phenylalanine or tryptophan, likely due to a read error. V usage is TRBV20-1 and J usage is TRBJ1-1; D is undetermined. V lost 6 bases, J lost 4 bases, and 12 bases lay in between. This CDR3 region has 12 residues. Germline CDR1 and CDR2: DFQATT and SNEGSKA (reference sequence). Written as DNA, the CDR3 is TGCAGTGCCCCTGCAGTTTTCACTGAAGCTTTCTGT. Protein: CSAPAVFTEAFC.

This sequence joins TRBV7-8 and TRBJ2-1; D could derive from TRBD1 or TRBD2 (5 bases each). CDR1 and CDR2 (germline): SGHVS, FQNEAQ. The CDR3 contains 12 residues. Between the trimmed V and J ends, which lost 7 bases and 10 bases, there was a span of 14 bases. CDR3 protein: CASTPSWGEQFF. For the CDR3, the DNA is TGTGCCAGCACCCCTTCTTGGGGGGAGCAGTTCTTC.

This rearrangement joins TRBV29-1 to TRBJ1-1, with D maybe TRBD1 (5 bases). The CDR3 length is 14 residues. V was clipped by 4 bases and J by 1 base, with 13 bases between them. Per germline, CDR1 SQVTM and CDR2 ANQGSEA. Here the CDR3 reads CSVVPGRANTEAFF. The CDR3 DNA reads TGCAGCGTTGTCCCGGGCAGGGCGAACACTGAAGCTTTCTTT.

The V call is TRBV6-1, the J call TRBJ2-1; the D gene is possibly TRBD2 (5 bases). Germline CDR1 MNHNS, CDR2 SASEGT. Deletions cut 4 bases from V and 6 bases from J, with 13 bases between. The CDR3 is made up of 14 amino acids. The CDR3 bases are TGTGCCAGCAGTGTGGCTAGCAACTTCAATGAGCAGTTCTTC. Translated, it gives CASSVASNFNEQFF.

For this clonotype: Its ends do not fully match the called genes, so a read error is possible. V usage is TRBV7-2 and J usage is TRBJ2-1; D gene unclear. Germline V gives CDR1 SGHTA, CDR2 FQGNSA. The CDR3 has 12 amino acids. The CDR3 loop reads CASTLGWNEQFF. CDR3 bases: TGTGCCAGCACCTTAGGGTGGAATGAGCAGTTCTTC.

Many counts were recorded for this clonotype. At one end the junction does not follow the germline gene, possibly because of a read error. This rearrangement joins TRBV5-1 to TRBJ2-1; 7 nucleotides line up with TRBD2. Germline lookup yields CDR1 SGHRS and CDR2 YFSETQ. The CDR3 totals 15 residues. As DNA, the CDR3 is TGTGCCAGCAGTTTAGCAAGCGGGGCCTACAATGAGCAGTTCTTC. Translated: CASSLASGAYNEQFF.

The sample holds a few counts of this clonotype. V gene TRBV28 combines with J gene TRBJ2-5; 7 bases are a match to TRBD1. Trimming took 8 bases from V and 3 from J; bases not matched to a gene: 6. The CDR3 has 13 amino acids. CDR1 is MDHEN, CDR2 SYDVKM, per germline. The chain's CDR3 is CASGGQNKETQYF. The CDR3 coding sequence is TGTGCCAGCGGGGGACAGAATAAAGAGACCCAGTACTTC.

This clonotype was seen many times. The chain has TRBV20-1 and TRBJ1-2; 9 bases align to TRBD1. The trim removed 2 bases at V and 4 bases at J, leaving 8 bases unmatched. Germline lookup yields CDR1 DFQATT and CDR2 SNEGSKA (reference sequence). CDR3 length: 15 residues. CDR3 amino acids: CSARPLDRGTYGYTF. In nucleotides, the CDR3 is TGCAGTGCTAGACCCTTAGACAGGGGGACCTATGGCTACACCTTC.

This clonotype appeared a few times. The CDR3 DNA follows: TGTGCCATCAGTGAGGGCGAGGGGACTCACTATGGCTACACCTTC. This sequence encodes CAISEGEGTHYGYTF. The chain is built from TRBV10-3 and TRBJ1-2, with D tentatively TRBD1 (5 bases). The CDR3 extends over 15 amino acids. Deletions cut 2 bases from V and 3 bases from J, with 13 bases between. The germline V gene encodes CDR1 ENHRY and CDR2 SYGVKD.

This clonotype was picked up many times. This rearrangement joins TRBV20-1 to TRBJ2-1; 9 nucleotides match TRBD2. J gave up 5 bases and V 6 bases, and 8 bases lay outside the gene matches. Germline-derived CDR1 and CDR2 are DFQATT and SNEGSKA (reference sequence). This CDR3 contains 14 residues. CDR3 protein: CSARTSAKHNEQFF. The CDR3 bases are TGCAGTGCGAGGACTAGCGCGAAGCACAATGAGCAGTTCTTC.

The chain employs TRBV27 and TRBJ1-1, with no clear D. CDR3 length: 13 residues. The V and J ends lost 8 bases and 0 bases respectively, with 10 bases between them. Germline V CDR1 and CDR2: MNHEY, SMNVEV (reference sequence). The CDR3 spells CASATPMNTEAFF. In DNA, the CDR3 is TGTGCCAGCGCCACCCCCATGAACACTGAAGCTTTCTTT.

In its sample, this clonotype was seen a few times. The chain uses TRBV7-2 and TRBJ1-1; unclear D gene. Germline V gene lookup returns CDR1 SGHTA and CDR2 FQGNSA. The CDR3 has 13 residues. The V and J ends lost 7 bases and 5 bases respectively, with 14 bases between them. CDR3 DNA: TGTGCCAGCAAAGCCAATCGGGTTACTGAAGCTTTCTTT. This translates into CASKANRVTEAFF.

This chain links TRBV29-1 with TRBJ1-3; D is perhaps TRBD1 (5 bases). V shed 6 bases and J shed 4 bases, with 19 bases lying between them. Germline assignment: CDR1 SQVTM and CDR2 ANQGSEA. The CDR3 is 15 amino acids. In nucleotides, the CDR3 is TGCAGCGTGGATGGGACGGGAACACGCGGAAACACCATATATTTT. This encodes CSVDGTGTRGNTIYF.

The chain links TRBV19 to TRBJ2-4, with 7 bases that match TRBD2. The J call is doubtful: the DNA matches TRBJ2-5 better. Germline CDR1 is LNHDA and CDR2 is SQIVND (reference sequence). The CDR3 sequence is 13 residues long. In DNA form, the CDR3 reads TGTGCCAGTAAGCGGGGAGGAAAAGAGACCCAGTACTTC. This gives the protein CASKRGGKETQYF.